Following are 20 T cell receptor beta chains from one sample sequenced in a study of CD8+CD57+ T cells in acquired aplastic anemia. Patients selected for sequencing had displayed CD8+CD57+ cell expansion by flow cytometry. The study profiled TCR beta VDJ and CDR3 using genomic DNA as template. In TCRdb, the reads were re-called with MiXCR into one record per CDR3 protein. This sample carries some 180,000 distinct CDR3 sequences, 45% to 60% of them seen once, and the ten largest clones take 10% to 15%. Input material: sorted CD4+, CD8+, or CD8+CD57+ T cells (not recorded which) from PBMCs. The receptors originated from a human donor with aplastic anemia.

V is TRBV19 and J is TRBJ1-2; D gene uncertain. The length of the CDR3 is 16 residues. Deletions cut 5 bases from V and 4 bases from J, with 20 bases between. Germline loops: CDR1 LNHDA, CDR2 SQIVND (reference sequence). CDR3 in amino acids: CASSVLRQTNLYGYTF. The CDR3 coding sequence is TGTGCCAGTAGTGTACTAAGACAAACCAACCTCTATGGCTACACCTTC.

This sequence joins TRBV19 and TRBJ1-2, with a weak D call TRBD1 (5 bases). Trimming removed 3 bases from V and 5 bases from J, with 10 bases in between. CDR1 and CDR2 from the germline V gene are LNHDA and SQIVND (reference sequence). The CDR3 has 13 amino acids. The CDR3 DNA reads TGTGCCAGTAGTATGGACGGGGGTTATGGCTACACCTTC. Translation gives CASSMDGGYGYTF.

This clonotype was observed a few times. This chain links TRBV10-3 with TRBJ2-5, with 9 bases matching TRBD1. The CDR3 has 15 amino acids. Germline lookup yields CDR1 ENHRY and CDR2 SYGVKD. The V segment lost 8 bases and the J segment 1 base; nucleotides outside the gene matches: 8. The CDR3 region is CAIGKGQGSQETQYF. DNA for the CDR3: TGTGCCATCGGGAAAGGACAGGGGAGCCAAGAGACCCAGTACTTC.

The chain links TRBV12-3 or TRBV12-4 to TRBJ2-7; weak D call: TRBD1 (6 bases). The CDR3 loop spans 14 amino acids. V was trimmed by 5 bases and J by 0 bases, leaving 11 bases between them. Written as DNA, the CDR3 is TGTGCCAGCAGTACCACAGGGATCTCCTACGAGCAGTACTTC. Translating it yields CASSTTGISYEQYF.

This clonotype is a singleton in its sample. The chain has TRBV12-3 or TRBV12-4 and TRBJ2-7; D remains unclear. Trimming took 4 bases from V and 6 from J, leaving 13 bases between them. This CDR3 comprises 13 residues. CDR3 DNA sequence: TGTGCCAGCAGTTACGTCGAGAAGGGCGAGCAGTACTTC. Translation gives CASSYVEKGEQYF.

CDR3 DNA: TGTGCCAGCAGTGCCGGGACAGGGACCGGCTACACCTTC. Amino acids: CASSAGTGTGYTF. This chain links TRBV6-4 with TRBJ1-2, with 9 bases fitting TRBD1. V was clipped by 4 bases and J by 8 bases; unmatched bases: 5. The CDR3 has 13 residues. In germline, CDR1 is MRHNA, CDR2 SNTAGT.

In this sample, this clonotype turned up many times. V is TRBV9 and J is TRBJ1-1, with D tentatively TRBD1 (5 bases). Looked up from germline, CDR1 is SGDLS and CDR2 is YYNGEE. Trimming shortened V by 0 bases and J by 4 bases, and 10 bases separated the two germline ends. The CDR3 runs to 14 residues. CDR3 loop: CASSVVSGGTEAFF. The CDR3 DNA is TGTGCCAGCAGCGTAGTATCTGGGGGCACTGAAGCTTTCTTT.

The CDR3 coding sequence is TGTGCCAGCAGTAAGGGACAGGGTAGCCTAGCGGAGACTGAAGCTTTCTTT. The encoded protein is CASSKGQGSLAETEAFF. This chain uses TRBV2 with TRBJ1-1, with TRBD1 matching 9 bases. V lost 5 bases and J lost 5; bases outside the gene matches: 15. This CDR3 region has 17 residues. Germline V gene sequence: CDR1 SNHLY, CDR2 FYNNEI.

The rearrangement links TRBV19 to TRBJ2-1, with 7 bases that match TRBD1. The CDR3 runs to 13 residues. Per the germline V gene, CDR1 is LNHDA and CDR2 is SQIVND (reference sequence). The V gene end was trimmed by 7 bases and the J gene end by 5 bases; junction bases not matched to a gene: 5. The CDR3 region has the DNA TGTGCCAGTACCACGGGACAGAACAATGAGCAGTTCTTC. Translating it yields CASTTGQNNEQFF.

This sequence joins TRBV10-3 and TRBJ2-7; 10 bases map to TRBD1. CDR1 is ENHRY and CDR2 is SYGVKD in the germline V gene. The CDR3 sequence is 14 residues long. With V trimmed by 4 bases and J by 4 bases, 4 bases remained unmatched. CDR3 in amino acids: CAISVRDRGYEQYF. In DNA, the CDR3 is TGTGCCATCAGTGTAAGGGACAGGGGTTACGAGCAGTACTTC.

This chain links TRBV10-2 with TRBJ1-6; maybe TRBD1 (5 bases). The CDR3 extends over 13 amino acids. V gave up 1 base and J gave up 7 bases, with 5 bases separating them. Germline CDR1 reads WSHSY; CDR2 reads SAAADI. Written as DNA, the CDR3 is TGCGCCAGCAGTGAGTGGGGGAATTCACCCCTCCACTTT. Translated, it gives CASSEWGNSPLHF.

V gene TRBV25-1 combines with J gene TRBJ2-3; TRBD2 agrees at 14 bases. This CDR3 has 17 residues. V was clipped by 3 bases and J by 2 bases; unmatched bases: 4. Germline CDR1 is MGHDK and CDR2 is SYGVNS. DNA for the CDR3: TGTGCCAGCAGTGAGCCGGGACTAGCGGGGGCCACAGATACGCAGTATTTT. It yields the protein CASSEPGLAGATDTQYF.

This clonotype was detected once. The chain carries TRBV6-2 or TRBV6-3 and TRBJ1-6; D gene uncertain. The V gene's germline CDR1 is MNHEY and CDR2 SVGEGT. The CDR3 covers 14 residues. The V and J ends lost 2 bases and 8 bases respectively, with 10 bases between them. CDR3 protein: CASSYPSTYSPLHF. CDR3 in DNA: TGTGCCAGCAGTTACCCCAGTACTTATTCACCCCTCCACTTT.

This clonotype was counted ten times or more. The chain employs TRBV12-3 or TRBV12-4 and TRBJ1-3; D call uncertain. Trimming removed 1 base at V and 0 bases at J, with 7 bases between. This CDR3 is 15 amino acids long. The CDR3 bases are TGTGCCAGCAGTTTAGGTAGAGCCTCTGGAAACACCATATATTTT. Amino acids: CASSLGRASGNTIYF.

This clonotype came up a few times. A much larger clone differs by one base, so this may be a read error. Since no conserved phenylalanine or tryptophan closes the CDR3, a read error is the likely cause. The gene calls are TRBV7-3 and TRBJ1-1, with 7 bases fitting TRBD1. The CDR3 sequence is 12 residues long. Germline V CDR1 and CDR2: SGHTA, FQGTGA. V lost 4 bases, J lost 10 bases, and 6 bases stayed unmatched. CDR3 in DNA: TGTGCCAGCAGCTCCCCCGGGACAGCAGCTTTCTCT. This encodes CASSSPGTAAFS.

This clonotype was seen only a few times. V usage is TRBV19 and J usage is TRBJ2-2; D unresolved. In germline, CDR1 is LNHDA, CDR2 SQIVND (reference sequence). This CDR3 comprises 14 residues. V lost 4 bases and J 7 bases, leaving 13 bases between the germline ends. The CDR3 sequence: CASSTVGWDGELFF. The CDR3 DNA is TGTGCCAGTAGTACCGTCGGATGGGACGGGGAGCTGTTTTTT.

This chain links TRBV7-3 with TRBJ2-7; D not certain. In germline, CDR1 is SGHTA, CDR2 FQGTGA. The CDR3 contains 13 residues. V lost 0 bases and J 9 bases, leaving 12 bases between the germline ends. The CDR3 reads CASSLTETALQYF. The CDR3 DNA follows: TGTGCCAGCAGCTTAACTGAAACCGCATTGCAGTACTTC.

This clonotype was observed at least ten times. The chain recombines TRBV30 with TRBJ1-1; D unclear. Per the germline V gene, CDR1 is GTSNPN and CDR2 is SVGIG (reference sequence). The V gene lost 1 base and the J gene lost 4 bases, with 10 bases spanning the gap. CDR3 length: 13 amino acids. The CDR3 nucleotides read TGTGCCTGGAGTGGAGGTGGTGGCACTGAAGCTTTCTTT. Translation: CAWSGGGGTEAFF.

This clonotype was seen more than once but under ten times. The chain joins TRBV7-3 to TRBJ1-4; D remains unclear. This CDR3 is built from 15 residues. Trimming pared 0 bases from V and 3 bases from J, leaving 8 bases between. Germline V gives CDR1 SGHTA, CDR2 FQGTGA. The CDR3 DNA follows: TGTGCCAGCAGCTTAACGGGGTTGTCTAATGAAAAACTGTTTTTT. It codes for CASSLTGLSNEKLFF.

The V gene is TRBV5-1, the J gene TRBJ1-1; D gene ambiguous. The CDR3 sequence is 14 residues long. V lost 4 bases, J lost 8 bases, and 18 bases lay in between. The germline V gene encodes CDR1 SGHRS and CDR2 YFSETQ. The chain's CDR3 is CASSGEAQQQEAFF. In nucleotides, the CDR3 is TGCGCCAGCAGCGGGGAGGCACAGCAACAAGAAGCTTTCTTT.